These T cell receptor beta chains were read from a single sample in a study of post-analysis software for immune sequencing data. A single record per CDR3 protein comes from TCRdb applying MiXCR to the PCR reads. Of about 430,000 distinct CDR3 sequences in the sample, 39% were seen once. What was sequenced was blood. These receptor sequences come from a girl aged 2 to 9 with multiple sclerosis. Each CDR3 is given with its conserved first and last residue. The D gene is left open where the match is weak. Size values are once, few and many counts, or a class for expanded clones, and some rows have none.

v_call	j_call	d_call	clone_size	cdr3_nt	cdr3_aa
TRBV7-2	TRBJ1-1	.	.	TGTGCCAGCAGCTCCCCGTGGGGTGGCACTGAAGCTTTCTTT	CASSSPWGGTEAFF
TRBV28	TRBJ1-2	TRBD1	.	TGTGCCAGCAAGAACAGGGGTGGATCCTATGGCTACACCTTC	CASKNRGGSYGYTF
TRBV28	TRBJ2-3	TRBD2	few	TGTGCCAGCAAACTAGCGGAAGCCCGAGGCACAGATACGCAGTATTTT	CASKLAEARGTDTQYF
TRBV4-3	TRBJ2-3	.	.	TGCGCCAGCAGCTTCCATACCAGGGATACGCAGTATTTT	CASSFHTRDTQYF
TRBV3-1	TRBJ2-1	TRBD2	.	TGTGCCAGCAGCCCTACCCAGGGGCGGGGGGGATACAATGAGCAGTTCTTC	CASSPTQGRGGYNEQFF
TRBV20-1	TRBJ2-7	TRBD2	.	TGCAGTGCCCACGGCGGTAGCGGGATCTCCTACGAGCAGTACTTC	CSAHGGSGISYEQYF
TRBV29-1	TRBJ2-7	TRBD2	few	TGCAGCGTTGGTAAGGGACTAGCGGGAGGCGAGCAGTACTTC	CSVGKGLAGGEQYF
TRBV20-1	TRBJ2-3	.	few	TGCAGTGCTAGAGATCCAGTAGCAGATACGCAGTATTTT	CSARDPVADTQYF
TRBV11-2	TRBJ2-6	.	.	TGTGCCAGCGGCTTAGAAGGCGGGTTACGCTCTGGGGCCAACGTCCTGACTTTC	CASGLEGGLRSGANVLTF
TRBV7-2	TRBJ1-4	TRBD1	.	TGTGCCAGCAGCTCAAGGGGACAGATTAATGAAAAACTGTTTTTT	CASSSRGQINEKLFF